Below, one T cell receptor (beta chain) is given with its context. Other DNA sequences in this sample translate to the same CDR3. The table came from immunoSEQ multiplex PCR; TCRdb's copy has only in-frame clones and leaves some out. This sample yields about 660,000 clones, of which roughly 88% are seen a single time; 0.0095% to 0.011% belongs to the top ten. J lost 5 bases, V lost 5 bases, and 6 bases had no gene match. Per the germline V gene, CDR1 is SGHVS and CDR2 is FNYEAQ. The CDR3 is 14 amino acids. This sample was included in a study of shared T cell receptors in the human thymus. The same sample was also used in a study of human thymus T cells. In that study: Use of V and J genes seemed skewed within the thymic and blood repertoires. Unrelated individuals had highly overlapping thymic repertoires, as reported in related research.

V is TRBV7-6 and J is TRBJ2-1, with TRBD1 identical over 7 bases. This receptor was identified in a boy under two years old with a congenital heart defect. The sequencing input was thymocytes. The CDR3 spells CASSPRTGNNEQFF. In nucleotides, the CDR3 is TGTGCCAGCAGCCCCCGGACAGGTAACAATGAGCAGTTCTTC.